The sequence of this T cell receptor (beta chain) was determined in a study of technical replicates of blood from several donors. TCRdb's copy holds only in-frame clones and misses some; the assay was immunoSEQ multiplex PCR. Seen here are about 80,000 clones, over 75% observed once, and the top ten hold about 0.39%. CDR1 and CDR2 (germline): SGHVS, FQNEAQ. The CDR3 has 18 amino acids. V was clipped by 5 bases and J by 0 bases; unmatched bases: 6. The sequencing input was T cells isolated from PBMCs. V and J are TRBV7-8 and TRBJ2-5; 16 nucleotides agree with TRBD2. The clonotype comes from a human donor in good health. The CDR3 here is CASSGMGLAGGYQETQYF. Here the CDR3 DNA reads TGTGCCAGCAGCGGTATGGGACTAGCGGGGGGGTACCAAGAGACCCAGTACTTC.